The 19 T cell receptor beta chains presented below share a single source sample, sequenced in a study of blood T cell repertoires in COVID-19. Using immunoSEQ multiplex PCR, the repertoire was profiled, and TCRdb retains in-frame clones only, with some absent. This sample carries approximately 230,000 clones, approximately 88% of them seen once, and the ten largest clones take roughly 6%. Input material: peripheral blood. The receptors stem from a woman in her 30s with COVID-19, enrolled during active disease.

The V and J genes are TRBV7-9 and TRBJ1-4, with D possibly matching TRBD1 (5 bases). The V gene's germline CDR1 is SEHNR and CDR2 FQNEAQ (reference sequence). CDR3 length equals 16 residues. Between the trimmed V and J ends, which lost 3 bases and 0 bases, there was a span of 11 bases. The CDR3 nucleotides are TGTGCCAGCAGCTTCGGTGGGGGGGCAACTAATGAAAAACTGTTTTTT. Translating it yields CASSFGGGATNEKLFF.

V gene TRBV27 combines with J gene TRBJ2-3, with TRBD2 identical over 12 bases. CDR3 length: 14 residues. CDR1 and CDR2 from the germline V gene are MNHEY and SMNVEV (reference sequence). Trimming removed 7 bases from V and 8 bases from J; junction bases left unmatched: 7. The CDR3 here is CASKTSGGRGTQYF. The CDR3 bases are TGTGCCAGCAAAACTAGCGGGGGGCGGGGTACGCAGTATTTT.

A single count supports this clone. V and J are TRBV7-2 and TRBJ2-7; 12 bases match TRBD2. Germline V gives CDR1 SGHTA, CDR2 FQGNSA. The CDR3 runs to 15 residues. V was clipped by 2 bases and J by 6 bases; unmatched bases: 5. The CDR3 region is CASSLTSGGPGEQYF. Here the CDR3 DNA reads TGTGCCAGCAGCTTAACTAGCGGGGGGCCCGGCGAGCAGTACTTC. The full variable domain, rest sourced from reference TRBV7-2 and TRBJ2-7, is GAGVSQSPSNKVTEKGKDVELRCDPISGHTALYWYRQSLGQGLEFLIYFQGNSAPDKSGLPSDRFSAERTGGSVSTLTIQRTQQEDSAVYLCASSLTSGGPGEQYFGPGTRLTVT.

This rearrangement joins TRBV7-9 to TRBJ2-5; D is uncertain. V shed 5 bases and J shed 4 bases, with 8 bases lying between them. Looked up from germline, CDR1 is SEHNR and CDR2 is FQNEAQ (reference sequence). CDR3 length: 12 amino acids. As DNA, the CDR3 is TGTGCCAGCAGCCCTACCGGAGAGACCCAGTACTTC. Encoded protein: CASSPTGETQYF.

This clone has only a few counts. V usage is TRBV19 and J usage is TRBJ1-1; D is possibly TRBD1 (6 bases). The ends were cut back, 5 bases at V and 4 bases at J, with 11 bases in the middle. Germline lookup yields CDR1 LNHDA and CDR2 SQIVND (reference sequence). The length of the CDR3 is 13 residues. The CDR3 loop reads CASSWQGSTEAFF. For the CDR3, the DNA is TGTGCCAGTAGTTGGCAGGGGAGCACTGAAGCTTTCTTT.

The DNA of the CDR3 is TGTGCCAGCAGCCGGACTAGCGGCTACGAGCAGTACGTC. Translation gives CASSRTSGYEQYV. The chain carries TRBV11-3 and TRBJ2-7; 10 bases fit TRBD2. This CDR3 has 13 residues. Germline V gives CDR1 SGHNT, CDR2 YENEEA. The trim removed 5 bases at V and 3 bases at J, leaving 1 base unmatched.

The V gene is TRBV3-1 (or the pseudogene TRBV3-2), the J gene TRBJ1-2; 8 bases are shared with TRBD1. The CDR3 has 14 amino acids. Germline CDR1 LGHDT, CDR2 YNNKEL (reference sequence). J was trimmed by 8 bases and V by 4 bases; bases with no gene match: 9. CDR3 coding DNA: TGTGCCAGCAGCCTCGGACAGGGTTCAAGCGGCTACACCTTC. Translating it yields CASSLGQGSSGYTF.

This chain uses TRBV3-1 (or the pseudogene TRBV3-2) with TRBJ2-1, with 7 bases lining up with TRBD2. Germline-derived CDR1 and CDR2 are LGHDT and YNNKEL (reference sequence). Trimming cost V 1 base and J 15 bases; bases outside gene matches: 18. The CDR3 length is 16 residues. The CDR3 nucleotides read TGTGCCAGCAGCCAAGCCGTTACTACTGCGCGGGGGTATTTGTTCTTC. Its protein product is CASSQAVTTARGYLFF.

For the CDR3, the DNA is TGTGCCAGCAGTTTAGGGACAGGGAACACTGAAGCTTTCTTT. Its protein product is CASSLGTGNTEAFF. V usage is TRBV28 and J usage is TRBJ1-1; 8 positions match TRBD1. CDR1 is MDHEN, CDR2 SYDVKM, per germline. The CDR3 length is 14 residues. The junction had 0 bases not matched to a gene; V was cut back by 2 bases and J by 1 base.

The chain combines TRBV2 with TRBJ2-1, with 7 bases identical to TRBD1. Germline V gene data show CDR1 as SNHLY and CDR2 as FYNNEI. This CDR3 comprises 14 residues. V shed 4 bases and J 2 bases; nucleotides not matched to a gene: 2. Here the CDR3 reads CASSVRGPYNEQFF. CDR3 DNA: TGTGCCAGCAGTGTTAGGGGGCCCTACAATGAGCAGTTCTTC.

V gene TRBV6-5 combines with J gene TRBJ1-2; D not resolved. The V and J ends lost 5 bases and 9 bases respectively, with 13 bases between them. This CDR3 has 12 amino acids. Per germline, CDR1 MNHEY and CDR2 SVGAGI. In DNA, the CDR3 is TGTGCCAGCAGTCCTGGACTCTCTCGCTACACCTTC. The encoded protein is CASSPGLSRYTF.

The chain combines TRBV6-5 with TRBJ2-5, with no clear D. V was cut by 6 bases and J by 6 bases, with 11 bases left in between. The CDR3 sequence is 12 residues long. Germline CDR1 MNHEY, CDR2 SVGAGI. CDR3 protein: CASSSSVQTQYF. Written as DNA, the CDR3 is TGTGCCAGCAGCTCCTCAGTCCAGACCCAGTACTTC.

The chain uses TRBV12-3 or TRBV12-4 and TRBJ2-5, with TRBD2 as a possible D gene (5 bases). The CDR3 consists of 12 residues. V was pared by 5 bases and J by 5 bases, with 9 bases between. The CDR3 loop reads CASSIRGETQYF. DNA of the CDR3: TGTGCCAGCAGTATCCGCGGGGAGACCCAGTACTTC.

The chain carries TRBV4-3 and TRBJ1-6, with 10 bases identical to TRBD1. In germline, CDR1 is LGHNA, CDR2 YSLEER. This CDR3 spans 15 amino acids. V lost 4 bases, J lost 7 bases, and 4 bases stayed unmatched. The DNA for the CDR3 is TGCGCCAGCAGCCCGGGACAGGGGACAAATTCACCCCTCCACTTT. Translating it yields CASSPGQGTNSPLHF.

CDR3 sequence: CASSPGTVRELFF. CDR3 nucleotides: TGTGCCAGCAGCCCCGGGACAGTCCGGGAGCTGTTTTTT. This chain links TRBV7-2 with TRBJ2-2; 7 bases match TRBD1. Germline V gene lookup returns CDR1 SGHTA and CDR2 FQGNSA. J lost 9 bases, V lost 5 bases, and 6 bases had no gene match. The CDR3 has 13 amino acids.

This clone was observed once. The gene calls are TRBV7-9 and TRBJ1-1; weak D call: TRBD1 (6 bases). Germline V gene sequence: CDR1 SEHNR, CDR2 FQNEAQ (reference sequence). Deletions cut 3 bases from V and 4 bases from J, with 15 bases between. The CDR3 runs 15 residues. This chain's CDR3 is CASSFTGTKGTEAFF. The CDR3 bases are TGTGCCAGCAGCTTTACCGGGACAAAAGGCACTGAAGCTTTCTTT. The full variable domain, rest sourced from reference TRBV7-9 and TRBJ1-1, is DTGVSQNPRHKITKRGQNVTFRCDPISEHNRLYWYRQTLGQGPEFLTYFQNEAQLEKSRLLSDRFSAERPKGSFSTLEIQRTEQGDSAMYLCASSFTGTKGTEAFFGQGTRLTVV.

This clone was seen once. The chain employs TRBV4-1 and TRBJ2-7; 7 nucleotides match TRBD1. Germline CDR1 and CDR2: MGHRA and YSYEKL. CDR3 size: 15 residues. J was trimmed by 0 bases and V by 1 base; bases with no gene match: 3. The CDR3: CASSQGWTGSYEQYV. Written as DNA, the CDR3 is TGCGCCAGCAGCCAAGGATGGACAGGCTCCTACGAGCAGTACGTC.

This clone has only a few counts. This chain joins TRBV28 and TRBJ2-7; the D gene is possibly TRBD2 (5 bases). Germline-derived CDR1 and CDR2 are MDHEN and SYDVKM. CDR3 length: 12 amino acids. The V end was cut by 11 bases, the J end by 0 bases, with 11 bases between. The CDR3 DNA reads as TGTGCCGCGGGCAGTAGCTCCTACGAGCAGTACTTC. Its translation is CAAGSSSYEQYF.

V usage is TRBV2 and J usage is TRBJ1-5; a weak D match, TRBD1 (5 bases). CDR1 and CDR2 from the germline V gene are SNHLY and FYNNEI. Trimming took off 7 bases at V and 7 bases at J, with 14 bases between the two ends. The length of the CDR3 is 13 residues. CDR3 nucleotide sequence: TGTGCCAGCAATGGACAATGGCAGCAGCCCCAGCATTTT. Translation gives CASNGQWQQPQHF. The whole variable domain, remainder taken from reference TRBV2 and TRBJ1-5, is EPEVTQTPSHQVTQMGQEVILRCVPISNHLYFYWYRQILGQKVEFLVSFYNNEISEKSEIFDDQFSVERPDGSNFTLKIRSTKLEDSAMYFCASNGQWQQPQHFGDGTRLSIL.